Listed here is a single T cell receptor beta chain. Trimming removed 8 bases at V and 4 bases at J, with 18 bases between. The CDR3 totals 15 residues. Germline V gene sequence: CDR1 MNHEY, CDR2 SMNVEV (reference sequence). These data are taken from a study of blood T cell repertoires in COVID-19. Produced via immunoSEQ multiplex PCR; TCRdb's table is partial and in-frame only. The repertoire holds some 360,000 clones, with around 87% as singletons. The sample comprised peripheral blood. The sequence was obtained from an older woman with COVID-19, enrolled during active disease. The chain recombines TRBV27 with TRBJ1-5, with D possibly being TRBD1 (5 bases). The CDR3 reads CASRVYARQNQPQHF. The DNA for the CDR3 is TGTGCCAGCCGGGTCTATGCTCGACAGAATCAGCCCCAGCATTTT.